One and the same sample provided the 20 T cell receptor beta chains below, sequenced in a study of immune cell composition in non-small cell lung cancer. The normal lung sample lay at least 3 cm, and maximally far, from the tumour. Sequenced by immunoSEQ multiplex PCR; TCRdb stores in-frame clones only, minus some. The table has thousands of clones, roughly 70% seen once. The sample was also reused in another study, on CD4 T cells in lung cancer.

Sequenced sample: non-adjacent lung tissue. The receptors come from a human donor with non-small cell lung cancer.

The chain employs TRBV21-1 and TRBJ1-5. TRBV21-1 is annotated as a pseudogene. The CDR3 runs 15 residues. CDR3 sequence: CASHTGTDSNQPQHF. CDR3 DNA sequence: TGTGCCAGCCATACCGGGACTGATAGCAATCAGCCCCAGCATTTT.

This chain connects TRBV29-1 to TRBJ2-1, with D perhaps TRBD2 (6 bases). There are 13 residues in the CDR3. V was shortened by 5 bases and J by 5 bases, with 13 bases between the two germline ends. CDR1 is SQVTM, CDR2 ANQGSEA, per germline. CDR3: CSVPGVTNNEQFF. For the CDR3, the DNA is TGCAGCGTTCCGGGAGTAACGAACAATGAGCAGTTCTTC.

This chain uses TRBV11-3 with TRBJ2-5; 8 bases agree with TRBD2. Germline V gives CDR1 SGHNT, CDR2 YENEEA. V dropped 5 bases and J dropped 3; count of bases not matched to a gene: 5. There are 14 residues in the CDR3. CDR3: CASSASGLEETQYF. CDR3 in DNA: TGTGCCAGCAGCGCTAGCGGGTTAGAAGAGACCCAGTACTTC.

The chain uses TRBV27 and TRBJ2-4; TRBD2 might be the D (6 bases). This CDR3 region has 13 residues. Germline V gene sequence: CDR1 MNHEY, CDR2 SMNVEV (reference sequence). Trimming took off 2 bases at V and 10 bases at J, with 12 bases between the two ends. DNA for the CDR3: TGTGCCAGCAGTTTAAAACTAGCTTCTATTCAGTACTTC. It yields the protein CASSLKLASIQYF.

CDR3 region: CASSRDILANYGYTF. Written as DNA, the CDR3 is TGTGCCAGCAGCCGGGATATCCTAGCTAACTATGGCTACACCTTC. The chain joins TRBV5-6 to TRBJ1-2; D unresolved. Trimming took off 4 bases at V and 0 bases at J, with 13 bases between the two ends. The CDR3 is made up of 15 amino acids. Germline V lookup: CDR1 SGHDT, CDR2 YYEEEE.

The rearrangement joins TRBV19 to TRBJ2-7; 14 nucleotides agree with TRBD2. Germline V gene data show CDR1 as LNHDA and CDR2 as SQIVND (reference sequence). Trimming cost V 7 bases and J 1 base; bases outside gene matches: 15. CDR3 length: 19 residues. The CDR3 is CASTQSDRGLAGVSYEQYF. The CDR3 coding sequence is TGTGCCAGTACCCAATCGGACAGGGGACTAGCGGGGGTTTCCTACGAGCAGTACTTC. The whole variable domain, remainder taken from reference TRBV19 and TRBJ2-7, is DGGITQSPKYLFRKEGQNVTLSCEQNLNHDAMYWYRQDPGQGLRLIYYSQIVNDFQKGDIAEGYSVSREKKESFPLTVTSAQKNPTAFYLCASTQSDRGLAGVSYEQYFGPGTRLTVT.

The gene calls are TRBV30 and TRBJ2-1; TRBD2 matches at 10 bases. The CDR3 totals 14 residues. The junction had 7 bases not matched to a gene; V was cut back by 4 bases and J by 7 bases. Germline CDR1 is GTSNPN and CDR2 is SVGIG (reference sequence). Here the CDR3 reads CAWNLAGVYNEQFF. CDR3 nucleotides: TGTGCCTGGAACCTAGCGGGAGTTTATAATGAGCAGTTCTTC.

The chain uses TRBV11-2 and TRBJ2-2; tentative D call: TRBD1 (7 bases). Trimming left V 5 bases short and J 4 bases short, with 14 bases between. The CDR3 consists of 15 residues. Per germline, CDR1 SGHAT and CDR2 FQNNGV. The DNA for the CDR3 is TGTGCCAGCAGCCCAGGGGGGAGGAGCACCGGGGAGCTGTTTTTT. Its translation: CASSPGGRSTGELFF.

The chain employs TRBV4-1 and TRBJ1-1, with D uncertain. Germline CDR1 MGHRA, CDR2 YSYEKL. The CDR3 has 14 amino acids. The V end was cut by 0 bases, the J end by 7 bases, with 12 bases between. The CDR3 DNA sequence: TGCGCCAGCAGCCAAGATCGGTACAGAAGTGAAGCTTTCTTT. It is translated as CASSQDRYRSEAFF.

The chain employs TRBV11-2 and TRBJ1-2, with D uncertain. Germline V CDR1 and CDR2: SGHAT, FQNNGV. V shed 6 bases and J shed 0 bases, with 20 bases lying between them. The CDR3 has 17 amino acids. CDR3 bases: TGTGCCAGCAGTCGATCTGGTGGTTCGTCAGCTAACTATGGCTACACCTTC. It is translated as CASSRSGGSSANYGYTF. The full variable domain, with the rest looked up from reference TRBV11-2 and TRBJ1-2, is EAGVAQSPRYKIIEKRQSVAFWCNPISGHATLYWYQQILGQGPKLLIQFQNNGVVDDSQLPKDRFSAERLKGVDSTLKIQPAKLEDSAVYLCASSRSGGSSANYGYTFGSGTRLTVV.

This sequence joins TRBV4-2 and TRBJ1-5; D may be TRBD1 (6 bases). V was shortened by 5 bases and J by 10 bases, with 15 bases between the two germline ends. CDR3 length equals 13 residues. Germline V lookup: CDR1 LGHNA, CDR2 YNFKEQ. The CDR3: CASSFEKGEPQHF. The DNA for the CDR3 is TGTGCCAGCAGCTTTGAGAAGGGGGAACCCCAGCATTTT.

The chain links TRBV20-1 to TRBJ2-7; no clear D gene. Germline assignment: CDR1 DFQATT and CDR2 SNEGSKA (reference sequence). The CDR3 is made up of 11 amino acids. The germline V and J ends were trimmed by 1 base and 3 bases, with 4 bases remaining between them. The CDR3 is CSARAGYEQYV. CDR3 coding DNA: TGCAGTGCTAGAGCAGGCTACGAGCAGTACGTC.

V usage is TRBV30 and J usage is TRBJ2-3; D gene uncertain. Trimming cost V 0 bases and J 6 bases, with 4 bases left between them. Germline-derived CDR1 and CDR2 are GTSNPN and SVGIG (reference sequence). CDR3 length: 11 residues. The CDR3 sequence is CAWSVRDTQYF. The CDR3 DNA is TGTGCCTGGAGTGTCCGGGATACGCAGTATTTT.

This clone was picked up one time. V and J are TRBV6-5 and TRBJ1-4, with D perhaps TRBD1 (6 bases). This CDR3 is 13 amino acids long. In germline, CDR1 is MNHEY, CDR2 SVGAGI. Between the trimmed V and J ends, which lost 10 bases and 8 bases, there was a span of 17 bases. The CDR3 sequence is CAIGGPGDEKLFF. The CDR3 DNA reads TGTGCCATCGGGGGGCCAGGGGACGAAAAACTGTTTTTT.

V and J are TRBV10-3 and TRBJ1-5; a weak D match, TRBD1 (6 bases). The CDR3 has 17 residues. CDR1 is ENHRY, CDR2 SYGVKD, per germline. V lost 0 bases and J lost 1, with 13 bases in between. The CDR3 is CAISESGGGLSNQPQHF. The CDR3 nucleotides are TGTGCCATCAGTGAGTCCGGGGGGGGGCTCAGCAATCAGCCCCAGCATTTT.

The chain links TRBV7-2 to TRBJ1-2; TRBD1 matches 8 bases. The CDR3 sequence is 15 residues long. Germline V gene data show CDR1 as SGHTA and CDR2 as FQGNSA. V shed 3 bases, J shed 5 bases, and the junction held 8 bases outside the gene matches. The CDR3 nucleotides read TGTGCCAGCAGCTTGTTGCAGGGGGCCTGGTATGGCTACACCTTC. This codes for CASSLLQGAWYGYTF.

This clone turned up a few times. The J gene is TRBJ2-1, the V gene TRBV5-1, with 9 bases matching TRBD1. The CDR3 covers 15 residues. CDR1 SGHRS and CDR2 YFSETQ come from the germline V gene. The V segment lost 4 bases and the J segment 4 bases; nucleotides outside the gene matches: 6. CDR3 sequence: CASSPGGTGYNEQFF. The CDR3 DNA reads TGCGCCAGCAGCCCCGGGGGGACAGGGTACAATGAGCAGTTCTTC. The whole variable domain, filled in from reference TRBV5-1 and TRBJ2-1, reads KAGVTQTPRYLIKTRGQQVTLSCSPISGHRSVSWYQQTPGQGLQFLFEYFSETQRNKGNFPGRFSGRQFSNSRSEMNVSTLELGDSALYLCASSPGGTGYNEQFFGPGTRLTVL.

This rearrangement joins TRBV5-1 to TRBJ2-1; 11 bases are a match to TRBD2. Germline CDR1 and CDR2: SGHRS and YFSETQ. This CDR3 has 15 residues. J gave up 8 bases and V 4 bases, and 8 bases lay outside the gene matches. In nucleotides, the CDR3 is TGCGCCAGCAGCCCTACTAGCGGGAGTCGGTATGAGCAGTTCTTC. Amino acid sequence: CASSPTSGSRYEQFF.

The rearrangement uses TRBV4-1 and TRBJ1-6; TRBD1 aligns across 9 bases. The CDR3 covers 15 residues. The germline gives CDR1 MGHRA, CDR2 YSYEKL. V dropped 4 bases and J dropped 7; count of bases not matched to a gene: 5. The CDR3 is CASSRDRVENSPLHF. The CDR3 nucleotides are TGCGCCAGCAGCCGGGACAGGGTTGAAAATTCACCCCTCCACTTT.

This clone is classed as large. V is TRBV5-1 and J is TRBJ2-7; 7 nucleotides line up with TRBD1. From germline, CDR1 is SGHRS and CDR2 YFSETQ. The CDR3 is 13 amino acids. V was pared by 0 bases and J by 3 bases, with 0 bases of the junction left unmatched. The CDR3 coding sequence is TGCGCCAGCAGCTTGGACAGGGGCTACGAGCAGTACTTC. Translated, it gives CASSLDRGYEQYF.